This passage covers 17 T cell receptor beta chains from one sample sequenced in a study of shared clonotypes between healthy human individuals. Here immunoSEQ multiplex PCR was the method, and the copy in TCRdb shows in-frame clones only, minus some. The sample includes some 2,500,000 clones, roughly 90% of them seen just once. Sequencing was done on a sample of naive CD4+ T cells from PBMCs. Subset here: CD45RA+ positively selected. Receptors were obtained from a man aged 18-30 years in good health. Some clones in this sample may be carry-over from other donors' samples.

The table lists this clone with a few counts. This specimen includes other DNA sequences encoding the same CDR3. V usage is TRBV7-2 and J usage is TRBJ1-1, with unresolved D. Germline loops: CDR1 SGHTA, CDR2 FQGNSA. The CDR3 runs 12 residues. Trimming shortened V by 2 bases and J by 0 bases, and 1 base separated the two germline ends. This CDR3 is CASSLLNTEAFF. CDR3 in DNA: TGTGCCAGCAGCTTACTGAACACTGAAGCTTTCTTT.

This chain links TRBV7-2 with TRBJ1-5, with D tentatively TRBD1 (6 bases). This CDR3 region has 15 residues. Trimming removed 5 bases at V and 0 bases at J, with 11 bases between. Germline CDR1 and CDR2: SGHTA and FQGNSA. The CDR3 loop reads CASSPGQHSNQPQHF. In DNA, the CDR3 is TGTGCCAGCAGCCCCGGACAGCATAGCAATCAGCCCCAGCATTTT.

This rearrangement joins TRBV5-4 to TRBJ2-2, with 11 nucleotides matching TRBD2. The CDR3 has 16 residues. Unmatched junction bases numbered 7, after V lost 4 bases and J lost 5 bases. The germline CDR1 and CDR2 sequences are SGHNT and YYREEE (reference sequence). The CDR3 coding sequence is TGTGCCAGCAGCCCGCTAGCGGGAGGATCTACCGGGGAGCTGTTTTTT. Amino acids: CASSPLAGGSTGELFF.

The chain has TRBV4-1 and TRBJ2-2; the D call may be TRBD1 or TRBD2 (5 bases each). The germline CDR1 and CDR2 sequences are MGHRA and YSYEKL. V dropped 6 bases and J dropped 2 bases, with 13 bases sitting between them. The CDR3 has 15 amino acids. CDR3 DNA sequence: TGCGCCAGCAGGATCGGGACGTTAAACACCGGGGAGCTGTTTTTT. This translates into CASRIGTLNTGELFF.

V and J are TRBV10-1 and TRBJ1-1; no firm D call. CDR3 size: 14 residues. Trimming pared 6 bases from V and 6 bases from J, leaving 17 bases between. CDR1 and CDR2 (germline): WNHNN, SYGVQD (reference sequence). The CDR3 DNA is TGCGCCAGCAGACCGTCCTTCTTAGGGCCTGAAGCTTTCTTT. Residues: CASRPSFLGPEAFF.

The gene calls are TRBV6-1 and TRBJ1-1; TRBD1 is a possible D gene (5 bases). Germline loops: CDR1 MNHNS, CDR2 SASEGT. This CDR3 spans 12 amino acids. V lost 6 bases, J lost 6 bases, and 11 bases lay in between. The CDR3 DNA is TGTGCCAGCAGCCTGACAGTTGCTGAAGCTTTCTTT. Protein: CASSLTVAEAFF.

The chain recombines TRBV5-1 with TRBJ2-7, with TRBD1 identical over 8 bases. Trimming took 0 bases from V and 2 from J; bases not matched to a gene: 4. The germline gives CDR1 SGHRS, CDR2 YFSETQ. CDR3 size: 15 residues. The CDR3 coding sequence is TGCGCCAGCAGCTTGGAGGGACAGGCCCCCTACGAGCAGTACTTC. It specifies CASSLEGQAPYEQYF.

In its sample, this clone was seen once. The chain recombines TRBV5-1 with TRBJ2-1; D tentatively reads TRBD1 or TRBD2 (7 bases each). This CDR3 spans 15 amino acids. Trimming stripped 3 bases from V and 8 bases from J, with 18 bases between. The V gene's germline CDR1 is SGHRS and CDR2 YFSETQ. CDR3 residues: CASSSTLTGRDEQFF. DNA for the CDR3: TGCGCCAGCAGCTCGACCCTGACAGGGAGGGATGAGCAGTTCTTC.

The chain links TRBV5-8 to TRBJ2-7, with D possibly being TRBD2 (6 bases). The CDR3 loop spans 13 amino acids. The V gene's germline CDR1 is SGHTS and CDR2 YDEGEE. The ends were cut back, 2 bases at V and 3 bases at J, with 9 bases in the middle. The CDR3 DNA reads TGTGCCAGCAGCTTACGGAGGGGCTACGAGCAGTACTTC. Translated, it gives CASSLRRGYEQYF.

V gene TRBV7-9 combines with J gene TRBJ1-4, with D tentatively TRBD1 (5 bases). Looked up from germline, CDR1 is SEHNR and CDR2 is FQNEAQ (reference sequence). V dropped 5 bases and J dropped 5 bases, with 15 bases sitting between them. CDR3 size: 15 residues. In nucleotides, the CDR3 is TGTGCCAGCAGCATCTCGGGCAGGACAAATGAAAAACTGTTTTTT. It codes for CASSISGRTNEKLFF.

The CDR3 spells CASTSQGESGYTF. The CDR3 DNA follows: TGTGCCAGCACCTCTCAGGGTGAGAGTGGCTACACCTTC. The J gene is TRBJ1-2, the V gene TRBV28, with a tentative D call TRBD1 (5 bases). CDR1 and CDR2 from the germline V gene are MDHEN and SYDVKM. The CDR3 totals 13 residues. Trimming removed 7 bases from V and 7 bases from J, with 16 bases in between.

The rearrangement joins TRBV5-4 to TRBJ2-2; TRBD2 agrees at 8 bases. In germline, CDR1 is SGHNT, CDR2 YYREEE (reference sequence). After removal of 4 bases from V and 2 bases from J, the junction contained 13 bases not matched to a gene. There are 18 residues in the CDR3. Here the CDR3 reads CASSAPGGGRVNTGELFF. The CDR3 nucleotides are TGTGCCAGCAGCGCCCCCGGGGGGGGAAGGGTTAACACCGGGGAGCTGTTTTTT. The full variable domain, with the rest looked up from reference TRBV5-4 and TRBJ2-2, is ETGVTQSPTHLIKTRGQQVTLRCSSQSGHNTVSWYQQALGQGPQFIFQYYREEENGRGNFPPRFSGLQFPNYSSELNVNALELDDSALYLCASSAPGGGRVNTGELFFGEGSRLTVL.

This sequence joins TRBV5-1 and TRBJ2-1; TRBD1 aligns across 9 bases. V lost 6 bases to trimming and J lost 6 bases; unmatched junction nucleotides: 13. The length of the CDR3 is 16 residues. The germline V gene has CDR1 SGHRS and CDR2 YFSETQ. The CDR3 region has the DNA TGCGCCAGCAATAAGTTAGGGACAGGGATCGGCAATGAGCAGTTCTTC. Translated, it gives CASNKLGTGIGNEQFF.

V gene TRBV28 combines with J gene TRBJ2-7; 11 bases are shared with TRBD2. The CDR3 sequence is 16 residues long. The junction had 10 bases not matched to a gene; V was cut back by 5 bases and J by 4 bases. Germline CDR1 and CDR2: MDHEN and SYDVKM. The CDR3: CASSQGGLAEYYEQYF. Written as DNA, the CDR3 is TGTGCCAGCAGTCAAGGGGGACTAGCGGAATATTACGAGCAGTACTTC.

As concerns this clone: Within the sample, other DNA sequences also encode this same CDR3. This rearrangement joins TRBV11-2 to TRBJ2-7; D gene uncertain. The CDR3 has 13 amino acids. The germline V gene has CDR1 SGHAT and CDR2 FQNNGV. Trimming left V 3 bases short and J 2 bases short, with 8 bases between. The CDR3 region has the DNA TGTGCCAGCAGCTTGGACGGGCCCTACGAGCAGTACTTC. Residues: CASSLDGPYEQYF. Complete variable domain (other parts from reference TRBV11-2 and TRBJ2-7): EAGVAQSPRYKIIEKRQSVAFWCNPISGHATLYWYQQILGQGPKLLIQFQNNGVVDDSQLPKDRFSAERLKGVDSTLKIQPAKLEDSAVYLCASSLDGPYEQYFGPGTRLTVT.

The rearrangement uses TRBV5-6 and TRBJ2-1; 7 bases line up with TRBD2. The length of the CDR3 is 15 residues. The ends lost 2 bases at V and 0 bases at J; junction bases unmatched: 2. The germline V gene has CDR1 SGHDT and CDR2 YYEEEE. The DNA for the CDR3 is TGTGCCAGCAGCTTAGCGGGAAGCTCCTACAATGAGCAGTTCTTC. This encodes CASSLAGSSYNEQFF. Based on the CDR3 plus reference TRBV5-6 and TRBJ2-1, the full variable domain is DAGVTQSPTHLIKTRGQQVTLRCSPKSGHDTVSWYQQALGQGPQFIFQYYEEEERQRGNFPDRFSGHQFPNYSSELNVNALLLGDSALYLCASSLAGSSYNEQFFGPGTRLTVL.

This rearrangement joins TRBV28 to TRBJ2-3, with 11 bases that match TRBD1. From germline, CDR1 is MDHEN and CDR2 SYDVKM. CDR3 length equals 15 residues. V lost 6 bases to trimming and J lost 1 base; unmatched junction nucleotides: 3. The CDR3 sequence is CASRSGQGGTDTQYF. The CDR3 nucleotides are TGTGCCAGCAGGTCGGGACAGGGGGGCACAGATACGCAGTATTTT.